Listed below are T cell receptor beta chains from one sample, sequenced in a study of cytomegalovirus exposure and HLA in healthy donors. Measured with immunoSEQ multiplex PCR; TCRdb has only the in-frame clones, and not every one. The sample lists tens of thousands of clones, approximately 80% occurring once. Sample: PBMCs. The source is a woman aged 30 to 39 in good health and CMV-seronegative. Each CDR3 is given without its conserved first and last residue.

V	J	CDR3
TRBV6-5	TRBJ1-2	ASRRTGTSWGYT
TRBV5-1	TRBJ1-1	ASSHNSGGSRTEAF
TRBV2	TRBJ1-6	ASSAQGWKYSPLH
TRBV6-1	TRBJ2-5	ASSWDSQETQY
TRBV7-9	TRBJ2-1	ASSTRTGGLGSYNEQF
TRBV19	TRBJ1-4	ASSPPGTGWV
TRBV5-4	TRBJ1-2	ASSSRQGASYGYT
TRBV5-4	TRBJ2-5	ASSLWMGSGETQY
TRBV6-5	TRBJ1-2	ASSPPGYGYT
TRBV7-2	TRBJ2-1	ASSPDNEQF
TRBV10-3	TRBJ1-1	AIRRPERQGAF
TRBV7-2	TRBJ2-2	ASSLGSGSTGELF
TRBV4-3	TRBJ1-4	ASGGQAENRKLF
TRBV27	TRBJ2-7	ASSSGQGASYEQY
TRBV7-2	TRBJ2-1	ASSLANLLPRNEQF
TRBV28	TRBJ2-1	ASTLGAGARSYNEQF
TRBV4-3	TRBJ1-4	ASSQEVPPGNEKLF
TRBV10-2	TRBJ1-1	ASSERGQLNTEAF
TRBV7-9	TRBJ2-7	ASSLGQGLSYEQY
TRBV19	TRBJ1-1	ASSKRQGAHTEAF
TRBV19	TRBJ1-1	ASSIPHGRGDTEAF
TRBV4-1	TRBJ1-5	ASSHRTGGSNQPQH
TRBV4-3	TRBJ1-2	ASSQSTGQGYGYT
TRBV7-2	TRBJ2-3	ASSPGTSGGTDTQY
TRBV19	TRBJ1-2	ASSTLIGHGYGYT
TRBV29-1	TRBJ2-3	SVGRFGTGLTDTQY
TRBV5-4	TRBJ1-2	ASSSPGLSNVGYT
TRBV5-1	TRBJ2-2	ASSFAGTVNTGELF
TRBV11-3	TRBJ2-2	ASSLDRLAGGSNTGELF
TRBV19	TRBJ1-2	ASSPGTGSNYGYT
TRBV19	TRBJ1-5	ASSIVGVSNQPQH
TRBV19	TRBJ1-1	ASDPGQGARMNTEAF
TRBV4-1	TRBJ1-2	ASSQDVGARSYGYT
TRBV5-6	TRBJ1-2	ASSFGQGNYGYT
TRBV29-1	TRBJ2-7	SVEERGLAVYEQY
TRBV5-6	TRBJ1-2	ASSLGGTGGVYGYT
TRBV7-6	TRBJ1-4	ASSPTGRTATNEKLF
TRBV9	TRBJ1-6	ASSGGGRGNSPLH
TRBV29-1	TRBJ2-7	SVTGTGEAPYEQY
TRBV27	TRBJ2-1	ASSETEYNEQF
TRBV13	TRBJ2-6	ASSPSPGQGLAGANVLT
TRBV5-4	TRBJ2-5	ASSLLWSGGGQETQY
TRBV9	TRBJ1-2	ASSPGTGDYGYT
TRBV9	TRBJ1-4	ASSVGQGGEKLF
TRBV28	TRBJ1-6	ASSFRDSYNSPLH
TRBV5-1	TRBJ2-2	ASSLASGVSNTGELF
TRBV6-5	TRBJ2-5	ASSYSREETQY
TRBV5-1	TRBJ1-1	ASSRQGDTEAF
TRBV5-6	TRBJ1-6	ASSLVSGLDNSPLH
TRBV7-2	TRBJ1-1	ASSLMGQVNTEAF
TRBV28	TRBJ1-1	ASSLSAGENTEAF
TRBV6-6	TRBJ1-2	ASSIQGRGYT
TRBV5-8	TRBJ1-1	ASSRGQVITEAF
TRBV11-2	TRBJ2-3	ASSLAGWWTDTQY
TRBV25-1	TRBJ2-5	ASSERGLARGTQY
TRBV28	TRBJ1-5	ASEGKGGINQPQH
TRBV19	TRBJ2-1	ASSMRAGGSYNEQF
TRBV7-8	TRBJ1-1	ASRLRRVNTEAF
TRBV19	TRBJ1-2	ASQGATSYGYT
TRBV4-1	TRBJ1-1	ASSHNRGPNTEAF